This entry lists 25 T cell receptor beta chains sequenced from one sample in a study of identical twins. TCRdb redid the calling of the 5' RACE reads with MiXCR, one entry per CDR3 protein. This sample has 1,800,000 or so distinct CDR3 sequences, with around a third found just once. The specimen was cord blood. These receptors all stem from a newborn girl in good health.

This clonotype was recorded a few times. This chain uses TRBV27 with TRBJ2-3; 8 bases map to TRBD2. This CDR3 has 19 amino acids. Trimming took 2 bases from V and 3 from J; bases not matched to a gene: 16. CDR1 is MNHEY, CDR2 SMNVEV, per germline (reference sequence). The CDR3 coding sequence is TGTGCCAGCAGTTTAGAGGCCACCGGAAGGCCGGGGGGGACAGATACGCAGTATTTT. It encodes CASSLEATGRPGGTDTQYF.

CDR3 protein: CASSLGDRDANEQYF. The CDR3 DNA follows: TGCGCCAGCAGCTTGGGGGACAGGGATGCTAATGAGCAGTACTTC. The chain links TRBV5-1 to TRBJ2-5; TRBD1 matches at 9 bases. Unmatched junction bases numbered 11, after V lost 0 bases and J lost 11 bases. The CDR3 sequence is 15 residues long. The germline gives CDR1 SGHRS, CDR2 YFSETQ. The variable domain in full, completed from reference TRBV5-1 and TRBJ2-5, reads KAGVTQTPRYLIKTRGQQVTLSCSPISGHRSVSWYQQTPGQGLQFLFEYFSETQRNKGNFPGRFSGRQFSNSRSEMNVSTLELGDSALYLCASSLGDRDANEQYFGPGTRLLVL.

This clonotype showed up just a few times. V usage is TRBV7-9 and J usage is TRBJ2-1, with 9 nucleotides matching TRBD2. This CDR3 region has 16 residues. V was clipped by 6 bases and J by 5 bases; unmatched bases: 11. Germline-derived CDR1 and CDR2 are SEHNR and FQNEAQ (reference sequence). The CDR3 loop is CASSYIAGERHNEQFF. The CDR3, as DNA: TGTGCCAGCAGTTATATAGCGGGAGAGAGACACAATGAGCAGTTCTTC.

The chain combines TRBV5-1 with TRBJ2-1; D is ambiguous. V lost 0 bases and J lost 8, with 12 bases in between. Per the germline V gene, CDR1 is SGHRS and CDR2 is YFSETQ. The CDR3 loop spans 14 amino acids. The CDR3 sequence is CASSLVRGRDEQFF. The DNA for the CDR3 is TGCGCCAGCAGCTTGGTAAGAGGTAGAGATGAGCAGTTCTTC.

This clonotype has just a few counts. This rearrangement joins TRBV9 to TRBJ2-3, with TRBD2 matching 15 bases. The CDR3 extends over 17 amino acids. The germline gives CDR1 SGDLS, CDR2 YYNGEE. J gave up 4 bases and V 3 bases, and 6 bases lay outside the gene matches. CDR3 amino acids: CASSAVGLAGGADTQYF. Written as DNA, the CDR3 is TGTGCCAGCAGCGCAGTGGGACTAGCGGGAGGCGCAGATACGCAGTATTTT. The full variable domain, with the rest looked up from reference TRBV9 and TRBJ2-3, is DSGVTQTPKHLITATGQRVTLRCSPRSGDLSVYWYQQSLDQGLQFLIQYYNGEERAKGNILERFSAQQFPDLHSELNLSSLELGDSALYFCASSAVGLAGGADTQYFGPGTRLTVL.

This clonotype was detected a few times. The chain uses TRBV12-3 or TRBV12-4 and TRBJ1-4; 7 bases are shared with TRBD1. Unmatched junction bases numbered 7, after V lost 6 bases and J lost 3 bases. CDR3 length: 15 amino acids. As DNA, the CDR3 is TGTGCCAGCAGACTAGCAGGGGGGGCTAATGAAAAACTGTTTTTT. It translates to CASRLAGGANEKLFF.

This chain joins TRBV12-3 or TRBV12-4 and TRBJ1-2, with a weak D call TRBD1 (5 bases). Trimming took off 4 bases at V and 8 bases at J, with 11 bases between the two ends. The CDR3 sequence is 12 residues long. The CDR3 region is CASSSQGFGYTF. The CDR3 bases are TGTGCCAGCAGTTCTCAGGGTTTCGGCTACACCTTC.

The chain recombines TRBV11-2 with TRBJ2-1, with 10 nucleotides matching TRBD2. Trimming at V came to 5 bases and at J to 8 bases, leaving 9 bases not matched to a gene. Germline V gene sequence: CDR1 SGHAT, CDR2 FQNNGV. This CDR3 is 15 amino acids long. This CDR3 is CASSPRASGGYEQFF. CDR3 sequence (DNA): TGTGCCAGCAGCCCCAGGGCTAGCGGGGGCTATGAGCAGTTCTTC.

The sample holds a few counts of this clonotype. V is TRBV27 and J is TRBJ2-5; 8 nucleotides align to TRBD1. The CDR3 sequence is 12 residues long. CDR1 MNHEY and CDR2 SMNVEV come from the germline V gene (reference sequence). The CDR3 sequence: CAAKTGGETQYF. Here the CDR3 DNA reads TGTGCTGCCAAAACAGGGGGGGAGACCCAGTACTTC.

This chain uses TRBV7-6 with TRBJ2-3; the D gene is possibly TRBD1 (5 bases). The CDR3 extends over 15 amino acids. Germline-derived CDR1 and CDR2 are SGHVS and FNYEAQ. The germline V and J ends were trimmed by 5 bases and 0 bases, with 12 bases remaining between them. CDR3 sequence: CASSVRASSTDTQYF. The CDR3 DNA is TGTGCCAGCAGCGTCAGGGCTTCTAGCACAGATACGCAGTATTTT.

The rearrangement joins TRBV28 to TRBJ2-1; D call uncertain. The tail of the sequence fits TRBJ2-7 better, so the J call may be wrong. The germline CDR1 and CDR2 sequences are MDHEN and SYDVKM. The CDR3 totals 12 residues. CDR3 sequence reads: CASSIDVNEQYF. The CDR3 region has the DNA TGTGCCAGCAGTATAGATGTCAATGAGCAGTACTTC.

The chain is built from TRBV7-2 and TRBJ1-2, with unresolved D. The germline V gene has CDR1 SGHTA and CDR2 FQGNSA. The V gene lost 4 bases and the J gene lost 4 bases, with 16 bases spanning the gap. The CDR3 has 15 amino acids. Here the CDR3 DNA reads TGTGCCAGCAGCTCGACCCGGCTTCCGGGCTATGGCTACACCTTC. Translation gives CASSSTRLPGYGYTF. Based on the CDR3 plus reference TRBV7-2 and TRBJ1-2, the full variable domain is GAGVSQSPSNKVTEKGKDVELRCDPISGHTALYWYRQSLGQGLEFLIYFQGNSAPDKSGLPSDRFSAERTGGSVSTLTIQRTQQEDSAVYLCASSSTRLPGYGYTFGSGTRLTVV.

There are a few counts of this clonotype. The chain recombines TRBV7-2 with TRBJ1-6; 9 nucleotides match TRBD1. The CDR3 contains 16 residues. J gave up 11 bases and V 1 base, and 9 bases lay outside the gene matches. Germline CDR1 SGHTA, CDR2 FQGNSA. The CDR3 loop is CASSLDGDRALAPLHF. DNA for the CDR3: TGTGCCAGCAGCTTAGACGGGGACAGGGCTCTAGCACCCCTCCACTTT.

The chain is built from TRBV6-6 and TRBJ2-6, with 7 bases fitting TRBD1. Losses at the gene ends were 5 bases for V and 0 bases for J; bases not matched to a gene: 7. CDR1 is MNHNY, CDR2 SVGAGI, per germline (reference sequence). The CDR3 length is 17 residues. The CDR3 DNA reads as TGTGCCAGCAGTAAGACAGGGTTACGCTCTGGGGCCAACGTCCTGACTTTC. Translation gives CASSKTGLRSGANVLTF.

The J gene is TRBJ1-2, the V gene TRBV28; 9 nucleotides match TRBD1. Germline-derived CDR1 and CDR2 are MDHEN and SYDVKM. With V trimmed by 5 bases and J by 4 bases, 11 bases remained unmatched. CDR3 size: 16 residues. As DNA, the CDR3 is TGTGCCAGCAGTGTAGACAGGGGGGCCCCGTTCTATGGCTACACCTTC. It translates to CASSVDRGAPFYGYTF.

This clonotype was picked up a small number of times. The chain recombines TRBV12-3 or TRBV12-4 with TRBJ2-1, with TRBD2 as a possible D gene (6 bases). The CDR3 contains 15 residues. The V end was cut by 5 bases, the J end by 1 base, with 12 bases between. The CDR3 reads CASSPAGPSYNEQFF. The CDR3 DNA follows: TGTGCCAGCAGTCCCGCGGGGCCGTCCTACAATGAGCAGTTCTTC.

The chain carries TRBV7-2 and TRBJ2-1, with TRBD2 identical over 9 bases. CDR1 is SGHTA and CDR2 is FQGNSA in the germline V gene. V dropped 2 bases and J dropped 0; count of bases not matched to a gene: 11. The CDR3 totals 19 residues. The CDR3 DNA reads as TGTACCAGCAGCTTATCTAGGGCTAGCGGGGCGATCTCCTACAATGAGCAGTTCTTC. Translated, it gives CTSSLSRASGAISYNEQFF.

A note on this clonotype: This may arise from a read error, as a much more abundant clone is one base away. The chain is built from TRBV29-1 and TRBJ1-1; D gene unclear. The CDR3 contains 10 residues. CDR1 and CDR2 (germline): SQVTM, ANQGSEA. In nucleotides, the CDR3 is TGCAGCGTTGAGGGCACTGGAGCTTTCTTT. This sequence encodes CSVEGTGAFF.

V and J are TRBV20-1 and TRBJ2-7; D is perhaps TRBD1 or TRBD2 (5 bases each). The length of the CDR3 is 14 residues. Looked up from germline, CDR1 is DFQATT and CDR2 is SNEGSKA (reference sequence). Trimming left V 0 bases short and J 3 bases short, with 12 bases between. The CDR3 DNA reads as TGCAGTGCTAGAGAACTCAGGGCGGGCTACGAGCAGTACTTC. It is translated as CSARELRAGYEQYF.

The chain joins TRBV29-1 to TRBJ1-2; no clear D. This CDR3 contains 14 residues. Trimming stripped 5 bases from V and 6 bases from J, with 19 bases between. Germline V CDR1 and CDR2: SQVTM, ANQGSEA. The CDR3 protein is CSVIPDRNTDGYTF. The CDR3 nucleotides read TGCAGCGTTATTCCAGACCGCAATACGGATGGCTACACCTTC.

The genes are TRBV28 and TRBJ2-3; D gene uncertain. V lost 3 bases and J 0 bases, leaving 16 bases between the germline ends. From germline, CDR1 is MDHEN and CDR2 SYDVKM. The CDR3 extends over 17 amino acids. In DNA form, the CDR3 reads TGTGCCAGCAGTTTCCTATGGCGGCCCGGGAGCACAGATACGCAGTATTTT. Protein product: CASSFLWRPGSTDTQYF.

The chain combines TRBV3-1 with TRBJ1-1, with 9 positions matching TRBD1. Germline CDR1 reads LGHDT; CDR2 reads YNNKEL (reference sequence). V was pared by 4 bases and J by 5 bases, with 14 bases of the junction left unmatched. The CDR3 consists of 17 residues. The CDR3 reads CASSRLLNGQGRTEAFF. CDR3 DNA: TGTGCCAGCAGCCGCTTGCTTAACGGACAGGGGAGGACTGAAGCTTTCTTT.

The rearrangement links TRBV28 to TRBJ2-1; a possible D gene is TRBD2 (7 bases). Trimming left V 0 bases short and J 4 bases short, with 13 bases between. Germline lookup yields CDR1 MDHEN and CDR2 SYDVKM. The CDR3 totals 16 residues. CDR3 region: CASSLWRERGYNEQFF. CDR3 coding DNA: TGTGCCAGCAGTTTATGGCGGGAGAGGGGGTACAATGAGCAGTTCTTC.

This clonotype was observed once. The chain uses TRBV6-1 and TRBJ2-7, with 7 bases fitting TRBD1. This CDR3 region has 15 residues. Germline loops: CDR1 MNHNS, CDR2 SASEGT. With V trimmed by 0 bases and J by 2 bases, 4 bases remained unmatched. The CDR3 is CASSEAWGTAYEQYF. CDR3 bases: TGTGCCAGCAGTGAAGCGTGGGGGACAGCCTACGAGCAGTACTTC.

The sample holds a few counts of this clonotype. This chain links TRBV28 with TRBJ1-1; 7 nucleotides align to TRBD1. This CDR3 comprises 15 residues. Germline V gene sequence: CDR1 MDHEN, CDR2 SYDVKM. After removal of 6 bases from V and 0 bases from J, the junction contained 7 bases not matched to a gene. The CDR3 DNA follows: TGTGCCAGCAGCTCCCTGACAGGGTTGAACACTGAAGCTTTCTTT. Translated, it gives CASSSLTGLNTEAFF.